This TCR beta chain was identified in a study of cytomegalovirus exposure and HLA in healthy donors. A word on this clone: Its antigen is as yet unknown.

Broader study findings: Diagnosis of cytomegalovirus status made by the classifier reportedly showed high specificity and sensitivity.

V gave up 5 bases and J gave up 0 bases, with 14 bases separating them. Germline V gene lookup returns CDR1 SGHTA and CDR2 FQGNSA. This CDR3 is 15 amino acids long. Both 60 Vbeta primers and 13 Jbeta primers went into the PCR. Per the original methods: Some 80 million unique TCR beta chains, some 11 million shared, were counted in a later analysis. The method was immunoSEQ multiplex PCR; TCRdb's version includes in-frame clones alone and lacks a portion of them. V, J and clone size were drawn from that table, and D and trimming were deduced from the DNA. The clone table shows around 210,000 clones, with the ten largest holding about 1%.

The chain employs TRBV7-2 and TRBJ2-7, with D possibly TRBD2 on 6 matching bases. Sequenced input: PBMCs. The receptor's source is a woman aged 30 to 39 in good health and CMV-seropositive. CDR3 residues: CASSPGSGSSYEQYF. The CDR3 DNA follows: TGTGCCAGCAGCCCCGGGAGTGGGAGCTCCTACGAGCAGTACTTC.